The 14 T cell receptor beta chains below were found in one sample sequenced in a study of T cell repertoires in cytomegalovirus infection. In TCRdb, the reads were re-called with MiXCR into one record per CDR3 protein. The sample consists of about 150,000 distinct CDR3 sequences, 23% of them appearing once. The sequenced material came from PBMCs. These receptors were taken from a human donor in good health (CMV status not recorded). Some clones in this sample may be carry-over from other donors' samples.

The genes are TRBV12-3 or TRBV12-4 and TRBJ2-2; D possibly corresponds to TRBD2 (7 bases). The CDR3 covers 17 residues. V gave up 5 bases and J gave up 0 bases, with 16 bases separating them. The CDR3 DNA sequence: TGTGCCAGCAGTCGGAGAGGGGGAGGGACGAACACCGGGGAGCTGTTTTTT. Translated, it gives CASSRRGGGTNTGELFF.

The table lists this clonotype with a few counts. This rearrangement joins TRBV6-2 or TRBV6-3 to TRBJ2-6, with D perhaps TRBD1 or TRBD2 (5 bases each). The CDR3 runs to 15 residues. V was cut by 2 bases and J by 1 base, with 6 bases left in between. The V gene's germline CDR1 is MNHEY and CDR2 SVGEGT. The chain's CDR3 is CASSYGGSGANVLTF. In DNA, the CDR3 is TGTGCCAGCAGTTACGGGGGTTCTGGGGCCAACGTCCTGACTTTC.

The rearrangement uses TRBV11-3 and TRBJ2-1; maybe TRBD1 (6 bases). Germline CDR1 SGHNT, CDR2 YENEEA. V was cut by 5 bases and J by 7 bases, with 18 bases left in between. The CDR3 is 15 amino acids. This CDR3 is CASSLDGQSRNEQFF. DNA of the CDR3: TGTGCCAGCAGCCTGGACGGACAGTCAAGGAATGAGCAGTTCTTC.

This clonotype has more than one count but fewer than ten. V gene TRBV7-8 combines with J gene TRBJ2-7; possible D gene TRBD2, 6 bases. V dropped 3 bases and J dropped 0 bases, with 12 bases sitting between them. CDR1 and CDR2 from the germline V gene are SGHVS and FQNEAQ. The CDR3 has 15 amino acids. CDR3 sequence reads: CASSLVADHSYEQYF. CDR3 bases: TGTGCCAGCAGCTTGGTAGCGGACCACTCCTACGAGCAGTACTTC.

The chain carries TRBV6-6 and TRBJ2-7, with 8 bases lining up with TRBD1. Unmatched junction bases numbered 6, after V lost 5 bases and J lost 6 bases. This CDR3 comprises 13 residues. CDR1 and CDR2 (germline): MNHNY, SVGAGI (reference sequence). Written as DNA, the CDR3 is TGTGCCAGCAGTCCGGACAGGGCCGGCGAGCAGTACTTC. Protein: CASSPDRAGEQYF.

This clonotype was seen just once. The chain is built from TRBV2 and TRBJ2-1, with D unresolved. This CDR3 comprises 14 residues. Germline CDR1 SNHLY, CDR2 FYNNEI. Trimming stripped 2 bases from V and 0 bases from J, with 5 bases between. The CDR3 DNA reads TGTGCCAGCAGTGAATTCAGCTCCTACAATGAGCAGTTCTTC. Its protein product is CASSEFSSYNEQFF.

The chain carries TRBV27 and TRBJ1-6, with D possibly being TRBD1 (6 bases). This CDR3 has 15 residues. From germline, CDR1 is MNHEY and CDR2 SMNVEV (reference sequence). V was pared by 5 bases and J by 7 bases, with 15 bases between. The CDR3 DNA reads as TGTGCCAGCAGTGTCACAGGGTTGGGAAATTCACCCCTCCACTTT. This translates into CASSVTGLGNSPLHF.

This clonotype was seen a handful of times. The chain joins TRBV14 to TRBJ1-6; D is perhaps TRBD1 (5 bases). The CDR3 is made up of 16 amino acids. Germline V lookup: CDR1 SGHDN, CDR2 FVKESK. The V gene lost 1 base and the J gene lost 0 bases, with 7 bases spanning the gap. The CDR3 bases are TGTGCCAGCAGCCAAGTGCAGGGCTCCTATAATTCACCCCTCCACTTT. This gives the protein CASSQVQGSYNSPLHF. Filled out from reference TRBV14 and TRBJ1-6, the complete variable domain reads EAGVTQFPSHSVIEKGQTVTLRCDPISGHDNLYWYRRVMGKEIKFLLHFVKESKQDESGMPNNRFLAERTGGTYSTLKVQPAELEDSGVYFCASSQVQGSYNSPLHFGNGTRLTVT.

The genes are TRBV11-2 and TRBJ2-7; D is ambiguous. CDR1 SGHAT and CDR2 FQNNGV come from the germline V gene. V was cut by 5 bases and J by 2 bases, with 10 bases left in between. There are 13 residues in the CDR3. The CDR3, as DNA: TGTGCCAGCAGCCGACCACGAGCCTACGAGCAGTACTTC. Translated, it gives CASSRPRAYEQYF.

There are a few counts of this clonotype. This sequence joins TRBV5-8 and TRBJ1-5; a possible D gene is TRBD1 (6 bases). Germline assignment: CDR1 SGHTS and CDR2 YDEGEE. V shed 2 bases and J shed 4 bases, with 13 bases lying between them. This CDR3 has 15 amino acids. The CDR3 DNA sequence: TGTGCCAGCAGCTTTGACAGGCTGTCGAATCAGCCCCAGCATTTT. Its protein product is CASSFDRLSNQPQHF. The full variable domain, in which reference TRBV5-8 and TRBJ1-5 provide the parts outside the CDR3, is EAGVTQSPTHLIKTRGQQATLRCSPISGHTSVYWYQQALGLGLQFLLWYDEGEERNRGNFPPRFSGRQFPNYSSELNVNALELEDSALYLCASSFDRLSNQPQHFGDGTRLSIL.

This clonotype was picked up many times. The chain recombines TRBV7-2 with TRBJ1-2; weak D call: TRBD1 (6 bases). Germline V lookup: CDR1 SGHTA, CDR2 FQGNSA. Trimming took 4 bases from V and 5 from J, leaving 17 bases between them. CDR3 size: 15 residues. CDR3 residues: CASSYLGAGEYGYTF. CDR3 in DNA: TGTGCCAGCAGCTACCTAGGGGCAGGGGAATATGGCTACACCTTC.

The genes are TRBV2 and TRBJ2-1; D might be TRBD2 (6 bases). V shed 2 bases and J shed 0 bases, with 11 bases lying between them. The germline V gene encodes CDR1 SNHLY and CDR2 FYNNEI. The CDR3 sequence is 16 residues long. In DNA form, the CDR3 reads TGTGCCAGCAGTGAACTAGCGAAGAGCTCCTACAATGAGCAGTTCTTC. Its translation is CASSELAKSSYNEQFF.

The chain recombines TRBV24-1 with TRBJ2-1; D may be TRBD1 (5 bases). The CDR3 is 15 amino acids. CDR1 and CDR2 from the germline V gene are KGHDR and SFDVKD. V was trimmed by 2 bases and J by 7 bases, leaving 14 bases between them. CDR3 in amino acids: CATSDSVRVGNEQFF. The CDR3 DNA reads TGTGCCACCAGTGATTCGGTCAGGGTTGGAAATGAGCAGTTCTTC.

V usage is TRBV20-1 and J usage is TRBJ2-5; TRBD2 might be the D (7 bases). Trimming took off 6 bases at V and 5 bases at J, with 16 bases between the two ends. CDR1 is DFQATT and CDR2 is SNEGSKA in the germline V gene (reference sequence). CDR3 size: 13 residues. In DNA form, the CDR3 reads TGCAGTGCGGAAAAGGGAGGGGGGGAGACCCAGTACTTC. Its translation is CSAEKGGGETQYF.